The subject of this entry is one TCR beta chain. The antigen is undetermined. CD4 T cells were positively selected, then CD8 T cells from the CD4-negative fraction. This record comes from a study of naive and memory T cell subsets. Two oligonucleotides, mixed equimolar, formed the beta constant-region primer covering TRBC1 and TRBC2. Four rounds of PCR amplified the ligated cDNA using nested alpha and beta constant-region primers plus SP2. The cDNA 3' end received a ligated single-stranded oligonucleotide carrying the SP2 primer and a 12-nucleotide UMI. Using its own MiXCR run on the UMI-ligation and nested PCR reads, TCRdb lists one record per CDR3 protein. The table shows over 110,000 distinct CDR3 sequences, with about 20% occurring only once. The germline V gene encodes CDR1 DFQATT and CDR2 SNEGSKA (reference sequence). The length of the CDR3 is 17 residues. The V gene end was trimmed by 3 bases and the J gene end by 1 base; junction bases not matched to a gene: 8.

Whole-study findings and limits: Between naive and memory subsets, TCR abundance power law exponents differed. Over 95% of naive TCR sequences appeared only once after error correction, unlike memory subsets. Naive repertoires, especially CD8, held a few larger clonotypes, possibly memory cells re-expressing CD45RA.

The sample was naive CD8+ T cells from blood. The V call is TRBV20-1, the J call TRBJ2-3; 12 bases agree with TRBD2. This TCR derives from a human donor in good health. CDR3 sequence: CSARKGLAGHRTDTQYF. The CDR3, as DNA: TGCAGTGCTAGGAAGGGACTAGCGGGCCACCGCACAGATACGCAGTATTTT.